This T cell receptor beta chain stems from a study of T cell responses to AZD1222 COVID-19 vaccine. Points from the study as a whole: Unmutated variant regions are reportedly the target of nearly half of TCRs that are spike-specific. White British people made up most donors, females outnumbered males, and clonal diversity was possibly underestimated.

Repertoires were generated with immunoSEQ multiplex PCR, while TCRdb's copy carries only in-frame clones and drops some. The table has roughly 100,000 clones, 89% seen once. V dropped 6 bases and J dropped 8; count of bases not matched to a gene: 7. CDR3 length: 15 residues. CDR1 is MNHEY and CDR2 is SVGEGT in the germline V gene. Doses given second, at about 4 or about 12 weeks, were pooled. For this clone: Its antigen is not known.

The source material was peripheral blood, sampled 28 days after the second AZD1222 dose. The origin of this receptor is an adult who received the AZD1222 COVID-19 vaccine. This rearrangement joins TRBV6-2 or TRBV6-3 to TRBJ2-1; 13 bases map to TRBD2. The CDR3 protein is CASSLLAGGPYEQFF. In nucleotides, the CDR3 is TGTGCCAGCAGCCTACTAGCGGGAGGGCCTTATGAGCAGTTCTTC.